This passage covers 18 T cell receptor beta chains from one sample sequenced in a study of blood T cell repertoires in COVID-19. TCRdb's copy holds only in-frame clones and misses some; the assay was immunoSEQ multiplex PCR. The table shows around 68,000 clones, with about 94% occurring only once. Sequenced input: peripheral blood. The receptors were gathered from a man between 70 and 80 years old with active COVID-19.

The chain links TRBV7-9 to TRBJ2-1; D perhaps matches TRBD2 (6 bases). The CDR3 runs to 13 residues. V shed 1 base and J shed 7 bases, with 8 bases lying between them. Germline V lookup: CDR1 SEHNR, CDR2 FQNEAQ (reference sequence). The CDR3 protein is CASSLGGGNEQFF. The CDR3 nucleotides read TGTGCCAGCAGCTTAGGTGGAGGGAATGAGCAGTTCTTC.

This sequence joins TRBV5-1 and TRBJ2-5; TRBD2 matches 14 bases. Germline values: CDR1 SGHRS, CDR2 YFSETQ. The V gene end was trimmed by 4 bases and the J gene end by 4 bases; junction bases not matched to a gene: 6. The CDR3 runs to 16 residues. As DNA, the CDR3 is TGCGCCAGCAGCCCGAGGGGGACTAGCGGGGGAGAGACCCAGTACTTC. It codes for CASSPRGTSGGETQYF.

The rearrangement joins TRBV12-3 or TRBV12-4 to TRBJ2-5, with D perhaps matching TRBD1 (5 bases). The CDR3 contains 13 residues. V dropped 3 bases and J dropped 11 bases, with 16 bases sitting between them. Here the CDR3 DNA reads TGTGCCAGCAGTTTCGACAGTCTGTATCCGCAGTACTTC. It is translated as CASSFDSLYPQYF.

The CDR3 sequence is CASSAGGRGNTEAFF. The CDR3 DNA follows: TGTGCCAGCAGCGCAGGTGGCAGGGGGAACACTGAAGCTTTCTTT. This chain links TRBV9 with TRBJ1-1, with D maybe TRBD1 (6 bases). The CDR3 has 15 amino acids. The V end was cut by 3 bases, the J end by 1 base, with 13 bases between. Germline loops: CDR1 SGDLS, CDR2 YYNGEE.

This sequence joins TRBV29-1 and TRBJ1-4; D possibly corresponds to TRBD1 (6 bases). V lost 7 bases to trimming and J lost 4 bases, with 13 bases between them. The germline V gene encodes CDR1 SQVTM and CDR2 ANQGSEA. CDR3 length equals 13 residues. CDR3 nucleotides: TGCAGCGCAACAGGGTACGGTAATGAAAAACTGTTTTTT. It yields the protein CSATGYGNEKLFF.

The chain uses TRBV7-2 and TRBJ1-2; D gene unclear. The V end was cut by 2 bases, the J end by 10 bases, with 11 bases between. The CDR3 totals 12 residues. Germline loops: CDR1 SGHTA, CDR2 FQGNSA. The CDR3 nucleotides are TGTGCCAGCAGCTTACCCCAGGTTACCTACACCTTC. Translated, it gives CASSLPQVTYTF.

The V and J genes are TRBV28 and TRBJ2-1; 7 nucleotides line up with TRBD2. This CDR3 is 14 amino acids long. Germline values: CDR1 MDHEN, CDR2 SYDVKM. V dropped 5 bases and J dropped 8; count of bases not matched to a gene: 9. CDR3 nucleotide sequence: TGTGCCAGCAGTCGACTAGCTACAGTGGATGAGCAGTTCTTC. Residues: CASSRLATVDEQFF. Using reference TRBV28 and TRBJ2-1 for the parts outside the CDR3, the full variable domain is DVKVTQSSRYLVKRTGEKVFLECVQDMDHENMFWYRQDPGLGLRLIYFSYDVKMKEKGDIPEGYSVSREKKERFSLILESASTNQTSMYLCASSRLATVDEQFFGPGTRLTVL.

The chain combines TRBV24-1 with TRBJ2-5; 7 bases line up with TRBD1. The CDR3 contains 13 residues. The V gene end was trimmed by 7 bases and the J gene end by 4 bases; junction bases not matched to a gene: 5. CDR1 is KGHDR, CDR2 SFDVKD, per germline. Here the CDR3 DNA reads TGTGCCACCAGACAGGGGAACGGAGAGACCCAGTACTTC. Amino acid sequence: CATRQGNGETQYF.

The chain recombines TRBV2 with TRBJ1-3; a possible D gene is TRBD1 (5 bases). This CDR3 contains 16 residues. Deletions cut 3 bases from V and 0 bases from J, with 12 bases between. From germline, CDR1 is SNHLY and CDR2 FYNNEI. CDR3 nucleotides: TGTGCCAGCAGTGAGCGGGGCGCATACTCTGGAAACACCATATATTTT. Residues: CASSERGAYSGNTIYF. Drawing the rest from reference TRBV2 and TRBJ1-3, the complete variable domain is EPEVTQTPSHQVTQMGQEVILRCVPISNHLYFYWYRQILGQKVEFLVSFYNNEISEKSEIFDDQFSVERPDGSNFTLKIRSTKLEDSAMYFCASSERGAYSGNTIYFGEGSWLTVV.

The chain couples TRBV6-5 to TRBJ1-4; 7 bases match TRBD1. The CDR3 covers 14 residues. Unmatched junction bases numbered 0, after V lost 0 bases and J lost 5 bases. CDR1 is MNHEY and CDR2 is SVGAGI in the germline V gene. The CDR3 sequence is CASSYSGQNEKLFF. CDR3 coding DNA: TGTGCCAGCAGTTACTCGGGACAGAATGAAAAACTGTTTTTT.

The chain combines TRBV28 with TRBJ2-1, with D possibly TRBD1 on 6 matching bases. The germline gives CDR1 MDHEN, CDR2 SYDVKM. This CDR3 has 15 residues. Trimming cost V 6 bases and J 5 bases, with 17 bases left between them. In DNA, the CDR3 is TGTGCCAGCAGCATTACAGGGCTGTTGAACAATGAGCAGTTCTTC. It translates to CASSITGLLNNEQFF. The full variable domain, its missing parts supplied by reference TRBV28 and TRBJ2-1, is DVKVTQSSRYLVKRTGEKVFLECVQDMDHENMFWYRQDPGLGLRLIYFSYDVKMKEKGDIPEGYSVSREKKERFSLILESASTNQTSMYLCASSITGLLNNEQFFGPGTRLTVL.

The chain employs TRBV27 and TRBJ1-6, with 12 bases identical to TRBD1. Germline V gene sequence: CDR1 MNHEY, CDR2 SMNVEV (reference sequence). V gave up 4 bases and J gave up 8 bases; unmatched junction bases: 9. The CDR3 sequence is 17 residues long. This chain's CDR3 is CASSSTGTGGAYSPLHF. Written as DNA, the CDR3 is TGTGCCAGCAGTTCAACCGGGACAGGGGGCGCCTATTCACCCCTCCACTTT.

This clone was recorded only once. The gene calls are TRBV27 and TRBJ1-2; maybe TRBD1 (6 bases). V was shortened by 1 base and J by 2 bases, with 11 bases between the two germline ends. In germline, CDR1 is MNHEY, CDR2 SMNVEV (reference sequence). The CDR3 runs 15 residues. Here the CDR3 reads CASSLWGQGNYGYTF. CDR3 bases: TGTGCCAGCAGTTTATGGGGGCAGGGGAACTATGGCTACACCTTC.

V and J are TRBV15 and TRBJ1-4; 8 bases fit TRBD1. This CDR3 has 16 residues. V trimming: 6 bases; J trimming: 7 bases; junction bases outside the gene matches: 13. Germline CDR1 and CDR2: LNHNV and YYDKDF (reference sequence). The CDR3 sequence: CATRPSGGTGGEKLFF. The CDR3 bases are TGTGCCACCAGACCGAGCGGTGGGACAGGTGGTGAAAAACTGTTTTTT.

The genes are TRBV7-6 and TRBJ1-4; a possible D gene is TRBD1 (5 bases). The CDR3 is 14 residues long. V shed 1 base and J shed 4 bases, with 7 bases lying between them. CDR1 and CDR2 (germline): SGHVS, FNYEAQ. The DNA of the CDR3 is TGTGCCAGCAGCTTAGGGGGGGTTAATGAAAAACTGTTTTTT. Its translation: CASSLGGVNEKLFF.

V gene TRBV11-1 combines with J gene TRBJ2-5; TRBD2 matches at 8 bases. CDR3 length: 14 amino acids. Germline assignment: CDR1 SGHAT and CDR2 FQDESV (reference sequence). V shed 4 bases, J shed 1 base, and the junction held 2 bases outside the gene matches. The CDR3 protein is CASSYGGVQETQYF. CDR3 coding DNA: TGTGCCAGCAGCTACGGGGGGGTCCAAGAGACCCAGTACTTC.

The rearrangement joins TRBV28 to TRBJ2-7, with D perhaps matching TRBD1 (5 bases). The CDR3 is 11 residues long. In germline, CDR1 is MDHEN, CDR2 SYDVKM. The V end lost 10 bases, the J end lost 4 bases, and 11 bases lay between the germline ends. CDR3 in amino acids: CATRAEYEQYV. The CDR3, as DNA: TGTGCCACCAGGGCGGAATACGAGCAGTACGTC.

V is TRBV6-6 and J is TRBJ2-2; TRBD1 matches at 8 bases. The ends lost 7 bases at V and 0 bases at J; junction bases unmatched: 4. CDR1 and CDR2 (germline): MNHNY, SVGAGI (reference sequence). The CDR3 is 15 residues long. CDR3 residues: CASIKQGANTGELFF. As DNA, the CDR3 is TGTGCCAGCATAAAACAGGGGGCGAACACCGGGGAGCTGTTTTTT.